This T cell receptor (beta chain) was found in a study of cytomegalovirus exposure and HLA in healthy donors. Germline CDR1 SGHAT, CDR2 FQNNGV. The V segment lost 3 bases and the J segment 7 bases; nucleotides outside the gene matches: 13. This CDR3 has 17 residues. This PCR relied on a set of 60 Vbeta primers and 13 Jbeta primers. Here immunoSEQ multiplex PCR was the method, and the copy in TCRdb shows in-frame clones only, minus some. The sample lists roughly 120,000 clones, 15% occurring once. The chain joins TRBV11-2 to TRBJ2-2; 8 bases line up with TRBD2. The sequencing input was PBMCs. The sequence was obtained from a woman under 30 in good health and CMV-seronegative. CDR3 sequence (DNA): TGTGCCAGCAGCTTTTCCCCAGCGGGAGAGGGGAGCGGGGAGCTGTTTTTT. It is translated as CASSFSPAGEGSGELFF.